The present T cell receptor beta chain was sequenced within a study of identical twins. V lost 10 bases, J lost 6 bases, and 12 bases stayed unmatched. CDR1 is MNHNS, CDR2 SASEGT, per germline. The CDR3 covers 15 residues. This clonotype has just a few counts. TCRdb redid the calling of the 5' RACE reads with MiXCR, one entry per CDR3 protein. The data contain approximately 550,000 distinct CDR3 sequences, around 24% of them singletons. The same data also contributed to another study, on yellow fever vaccine responses in identical twins.

The chain has TRBV6-1 and TRBJ1-5, with 10 bases fitting TRBD1. The sequence derives from a woman aged 18-29 years in good health. The sample taken for sequencing was CD4+ T cells sorted from blood. CDR3 nucleotides: TGTGCCACCCAAGACAGGGGGCTAGGGGTTCAGCCCCAGCATTTT. Protein sequence: CATQDRGLGVQPQHF.